A selection of T cell receptor beta chains follows, all from one sample in a study of cytomegalovirus exposure and HLA in healthy donors. Profiling relied on immunoSEQ multiplex PCR, and the TCRdb table lists in-frame clones only, not all of them. The table shows some 160,000 clones, with more than 65% occurring only once. Material: PBMCs. The receptors stem from a man between 50 and 59 years old in good health and CMV-seropositive. CDR3s include the opening cysteine and the closing phenylalanine or tryptophan. D genes are given only for firm matches. Where a row states a size, it is once, few, many or the class of an expanded clone; other rows omit it.

D gene	clone size	V gene	J gene	CDR3 DNA	CDR3 protein
.	few	TRBV5-1	TRBJ2-7	TGCGCCAGCAGCTCAGCAGGGGAGGGAACTCGGGAGCAGTACTTC	CASSSAGEGTREQYF
TRBD1	.	TRBV6-1	TRBJ2-7	TGTGCCAGCAGGGAACAGGGGCGCTCCTACGAGCAGTACTTC	CASREQGRSYEQYF
.	.	TRBV6-5	TRBJ1-1	TGTGCCAGCAGTTACGACCACAGGGCGGAGGCTTTCTTT	CASSYDHRAEAFF
.	.	TRBV6-1	TRBJ2-2	TGTGCCAGCAGTGAAGAAGGGGCGGGAATAAACACCGGGGAGCTGTTTTTT	CASSEEGAGINTGELFF
.	.	TRBV10-2	TRBJ1-3	TGCGCCAGCAGTGCTACAGGCAAGAAGGCTGGAAACACCATATATTTT	CASSATGKKAGNTIYF
.	.	TRBV4-2	TRBJ1-4	TGTGCCAGCAGCCAAGTTCTAGGATCTAATGAAAAACTGTTTTTT	CASSQVLGSNEKLFF
.	.	TRBV18	TRBJ1-1	TGTGCCAGCTCACCCGGGGGGCCCGGTGAAGCTTTCTTT	CASSPGGPGEAFF
TRBD2	few	TRBV5-1	TRBJ2-5	TGCGCCAGCAGCTATCTGGGACTAGCGGGAGTAGGGGAGACCCAGTACTTC	CASSYLGLAGVGETQYF
TRBD1	.	TRBV5-1	TRBJ1-5	TGCGCCAGCAGCTCGGGACAGGGCTGGCCCCAGCATTTT	CASSSGQGWPQHF
TRBD2	few	TRBV7-9	TRBJ2-1	TGTGCCAGCAGCCTATCGGGACTAGGGCTAGGGGAGCAGTTCTTC	CASSLSGLGLGEQFF
TRBD1	.	TRBV7-9	TRBJ2-1	TGTGCCAGCAGCTCCCGCCCCGGGACAGGGATATACAATGAGCAGTTCTTC	CASSSRPGTGIYNEQFF
.	.	TRBV5-1	TRBJ2-2	TGCGCCAGCAGCTTGAGAACCGGGACCGGGGAGCTGTTTTTT	CASSLRTGTGELFF
TRBD2	.	TRBV27	TRBJ2-7	TGTGCCAGCAGTTTCGGGGGGTCCCCCACCTACGAGCAGTACTTC	CASSFGGSPTYEQYF
.	.	TRBV4-1	TRBJ1-3	TGCGCCAGCAGCCAAGATCTTAGTGCAGGTTCTGGAAACACCATATATTTT	CASSQDLSAGSGNTIYF
.	.	TRBV11-2	TRBJ1-2	TGTGCCAGCAGCTTAGCTTTAAACTATGGCTACACCTTC	CASSLALNYGYTF
.	.	TRBV6-5	TRBJ2-4	TGTGCCAGCAGTGATGGAGCAGACAAAAACATTCAGTACTTC	CASSDGADKNIQYF
.	.	TRBV19	TRBJ2-1	TGTGCCAGTAGACGGACGGGGTTCTCCTACAATGAGCAGTTCTTC	CASRRTGFSYNEQFF
.	.	TRBV7-9	TRBJ2-2	TGTGCCAGCAGCTCCGGCCGGACAGCGAACACCGGGGAGCTGTTTTTT	CASSSGRTANTGELFF
TRBD1	.	TRBV5-3	TRBJ1-1	TGTGCCAGAAGCTACCCCAAGACAGGGACGTTTGGAGCTTTCTTT	CARSYPKTGTFGAFF
.	.	TRBV19	TRBJ2-1	TGTGCCAGTAGTAAATACCCTCCGGGGTGGGAGAATGAGCAGTTCTTC	CASSKYPPGWENEQFF
.	.	TRBV12-1	TRBJ2-1	TGTGCCAGCAGCTTTGGTGGAGGATGGTCCTACAATGAGCAGTTCTTC	CASSFGGGWSYNEQFF
TRBD1	few	TRBV29-1	TRBJ1-2	TGCAGCGCCGTACAGGGGTATGGCTACACCTTC	CSAVQGYGYTF
.	few	TRBV6-6	TRBJ2-3	TGTGCCAGCAGTTACTCTGAGGCGGGCAATACGCAGTATTTT	CASSYSEAGNTQYF
.	.	TRBV7-7	TRBJ2-7	TGTGCCAGCAGCCCGCAAAGGGGTTCCTACGAGCAGTACTTC	CASSPQRGSYEQYF
TRBD1	.	TRBV18	TRBJ1-2	TGTGCCAGCTCAGATTCGACAGGGAGAGGTGGCTACACCTTC	CASSDSTGRGGYTF
TRBD2	.	TRBV9	TRBJ2-2	TGTGCCAGCAGCGCCCGACTAGCGGGAGGAACCGGGGAGCTGTTTTTT	CASSARLAGGTGELFF
.	.	TRBV6-5	TRBJ1-3	TGTGCCAGCAGTTGGGACTCTATCTCTGGAAACACCATATATTTT	CASSWDSISGNTIYF